A few counts support the clone carrying this T cell receptor (beta chain). Antigen: not known. RNA transcripts provided the source from which TCR beta CDR3 regions were amplified. The HTBI primer set was used in a first-round RT-PCR of the TCR CDR3. In TCRdb, the multiplex PCR reads were re-called with MiXCR into one record per CDR3 protein. The profile covers 480,000 or so distinct CDR3 sequences, with 35% to 50% appearing a single time and 44% taken by the ten largest. The sample comes from a study of T cells in Graves' hyperthyroidism and ophthalmopathy. Germline CDR1 is SQVTM and CDR2 is ANQGSEA. The CDR3 length is 12 residues. Losses at the gene ends were 3 bases for V and 2 bases for J; bases not matched to a gene: 0. Whole-study findings and limits: Ophthalmopathy was model-predicted a median around 6.7 months pre-onset. Expanded thyroid clonotypes (above 0.001) were mostly also found in blood.

The sample taken for sequencing was peripheral blood or thyroid tissue (not recorded which). The chain links TRBV29-1 to TRBJ2-5; 7 nucleotides line up with TRBD1. The sequence derives from an adult woman with Graves' disease, either hyperthyroidism or ophthalmopathy (not recorded which). Here the CDR3 DNA reads TGCAGCGTTGAGACAGGGCAAGAGACCCAGTACTTC. Its protein product is CSVETGQETQYF.